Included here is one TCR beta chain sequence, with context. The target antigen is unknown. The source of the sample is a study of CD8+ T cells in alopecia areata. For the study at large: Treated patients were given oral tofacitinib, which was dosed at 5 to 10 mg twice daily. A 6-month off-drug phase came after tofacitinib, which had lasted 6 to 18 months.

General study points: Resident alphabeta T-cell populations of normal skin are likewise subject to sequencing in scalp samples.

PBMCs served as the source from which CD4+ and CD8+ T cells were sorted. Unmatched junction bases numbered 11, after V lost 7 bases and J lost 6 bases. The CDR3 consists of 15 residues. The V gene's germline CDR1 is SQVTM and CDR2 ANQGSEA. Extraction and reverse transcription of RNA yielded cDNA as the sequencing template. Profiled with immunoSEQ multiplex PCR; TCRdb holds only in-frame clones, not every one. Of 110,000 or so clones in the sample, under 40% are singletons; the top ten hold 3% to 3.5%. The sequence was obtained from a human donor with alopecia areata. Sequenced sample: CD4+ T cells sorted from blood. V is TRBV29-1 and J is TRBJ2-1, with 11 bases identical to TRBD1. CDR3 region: CSAQTRDRGTNEQFF. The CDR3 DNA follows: TGCAGCGCTCAAACCCGGGACAGGGGGACCAATGAGCAGTTCTTC.